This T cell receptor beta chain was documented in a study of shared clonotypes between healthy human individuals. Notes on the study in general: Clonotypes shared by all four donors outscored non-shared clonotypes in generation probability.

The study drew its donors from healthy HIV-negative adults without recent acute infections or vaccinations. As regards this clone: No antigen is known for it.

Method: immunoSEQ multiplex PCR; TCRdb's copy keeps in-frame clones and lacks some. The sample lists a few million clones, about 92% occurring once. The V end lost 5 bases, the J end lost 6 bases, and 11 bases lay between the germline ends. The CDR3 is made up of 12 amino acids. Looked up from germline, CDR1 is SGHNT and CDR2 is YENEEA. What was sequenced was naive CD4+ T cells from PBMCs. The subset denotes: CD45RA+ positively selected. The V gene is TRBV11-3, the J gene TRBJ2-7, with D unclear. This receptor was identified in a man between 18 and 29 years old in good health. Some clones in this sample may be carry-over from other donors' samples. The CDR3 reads CASSRTDSEQYF. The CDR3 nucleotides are TGTGCCAGCAGCCGTACGGATTCCGAGCAGTACTTC. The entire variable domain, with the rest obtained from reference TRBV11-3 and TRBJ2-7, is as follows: EAGVVQSPRYKIIEKKQPVAFWCNPISGHNTLYWYLQNLGQGPELLIRYENEEAVDDSQLPKDRFSAERLKGVDSTLKIQPAELGDSAVYLCASSRTDSEQYFGPGTRLTVT.